This T cell receptor (beta chain) was captured in a study of shared clonotypes between healthy human individuals. Regarding the study as a whole: It was the non-shared clonotypes that had lower generation probabilities than clonotypes shared by all four donors. Depth of sequencing was expected to influence donor clonotype sharing.

Each donor was a Caucasian adult residing in Nashville, Tennessee. Sequenced by immunoSEQ multiplex PCR; TCRdb stores in-frame clones only, minus some. The repertoire holds a few hundred thousand clones, around 67% seen once, with around 10% in the top ten. Trimming took 4 bases from V and 0 from J, leaving 11 bases between them. This CDR3 comprises 15 residues. Per germline, CDR1 SEHNR and CDR2 FQNEAQ (reference sequence). Notes on this clone: The antigen remains undetermined.

The rearrangement links TRBV7-9 to TRBJ2-3; D might be TRBD2 (6 bases). Sequencing was carried out using memory CD4+ T cells sorted from blood. Subset noted: CD45RA-negative fraction. This clonotype was obtained from a man aged 30-40 years in good health. The chain's CDR3 is CASSSSGLSTDTQYF. For the CDR3, the DNA is TGTGCCAGCAGCTCCTCGGGACTCAGCACAGATACGCAGTATTTT.